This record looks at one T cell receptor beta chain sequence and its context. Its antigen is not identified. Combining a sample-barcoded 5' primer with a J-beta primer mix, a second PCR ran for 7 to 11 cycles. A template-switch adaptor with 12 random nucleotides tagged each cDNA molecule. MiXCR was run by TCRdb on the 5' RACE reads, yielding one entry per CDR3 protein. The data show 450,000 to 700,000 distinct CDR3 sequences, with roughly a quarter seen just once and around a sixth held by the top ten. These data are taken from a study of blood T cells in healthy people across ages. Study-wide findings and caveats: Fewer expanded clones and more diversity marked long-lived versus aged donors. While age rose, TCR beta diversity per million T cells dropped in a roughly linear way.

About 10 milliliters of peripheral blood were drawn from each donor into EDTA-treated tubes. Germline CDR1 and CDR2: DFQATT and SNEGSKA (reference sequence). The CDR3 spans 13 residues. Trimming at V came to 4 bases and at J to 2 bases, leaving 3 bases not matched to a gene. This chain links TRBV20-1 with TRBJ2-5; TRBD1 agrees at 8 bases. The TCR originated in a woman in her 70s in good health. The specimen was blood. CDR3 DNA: TGCAGTGCTACGGGACAGGCGCAAGAGACCCAGTACTTC. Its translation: CSATGQAQETQYF.